This TCR beta chain was obtained from a study of shared T cell receptors in the human thymus. This clone was observed a few times. Produced via immunoSEQ multiplex PCR; TCRdb's table is partial and in-frame only. The repertoire holds about 540,000 clones, with about four fifths as singletons. The V end was cut by 4 bases, the J end by 4 bases, with 13 bases between. Germline CDR1 MGHRA, CDR2 YSYEKL. CDR3 length: 15 residues. These data also featured in a second study, about human thymus T cells.

The TCR originated in a boy younger than two with a congenital heart defect. The rearrangement joins TRBV4-1 to TRBJ1-4, with a possible D match to TRBD1 (5 bases). Sequencing input: thymocytes. CDR3 in amino acids: CASSRGAAYNEKLFF. DNA of the CDR3: TGCGCCAGCAGCCGCGGGGCAGCCTATAATGAAAAACTGTTTTTT.